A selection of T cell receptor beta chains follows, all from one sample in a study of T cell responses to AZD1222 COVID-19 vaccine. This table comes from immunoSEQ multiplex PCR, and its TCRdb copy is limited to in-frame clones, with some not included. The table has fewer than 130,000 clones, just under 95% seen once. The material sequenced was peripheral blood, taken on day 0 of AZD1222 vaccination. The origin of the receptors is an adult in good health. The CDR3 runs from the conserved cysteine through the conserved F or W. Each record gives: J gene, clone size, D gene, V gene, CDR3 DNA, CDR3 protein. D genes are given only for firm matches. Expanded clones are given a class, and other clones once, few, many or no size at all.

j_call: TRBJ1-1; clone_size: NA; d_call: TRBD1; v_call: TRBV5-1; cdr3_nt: TGCGCCAGCAGCTACGGGACAGGGGGTTCTGAAGCTTTCTTT; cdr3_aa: CASSYGTGGSEAFF
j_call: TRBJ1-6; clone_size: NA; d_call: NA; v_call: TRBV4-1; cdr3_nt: TGCGCCAGCAGCCGATCAACTCAGGGACAAACGAATTCACCCCTCCACTTT; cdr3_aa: CASSRSTQGQTNSPLHF
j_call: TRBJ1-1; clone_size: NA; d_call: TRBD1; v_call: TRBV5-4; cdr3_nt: TGTGCCAGCCAAAGACAGGGGGAAAACACTGAAGCTTTCTTT; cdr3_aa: CASQRQGENTEAFF
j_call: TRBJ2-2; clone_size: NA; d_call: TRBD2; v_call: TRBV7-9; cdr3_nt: TGTGCCAGCACCCCCCGGACTAGCGGGGGCCGGAACACCGGGGAGCTGTTTTTT; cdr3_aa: CASTPRTSGGRNTGELFF
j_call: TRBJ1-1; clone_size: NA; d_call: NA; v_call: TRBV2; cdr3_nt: TGTGCCAGCAGTAGGAGGGAGACGAACACTGAAGCTTTCTTT; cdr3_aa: CASSRRETNTEAFF
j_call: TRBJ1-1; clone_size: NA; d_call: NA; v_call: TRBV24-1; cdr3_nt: TGTGCCACAAGAGGGGACCCGTTGGGCGGCACTGAAGCTTTCTTT; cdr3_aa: CATRGDPLGGTEAFF
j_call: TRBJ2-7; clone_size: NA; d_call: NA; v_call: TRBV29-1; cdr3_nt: TGCAGCGTCCTAGGGATGGACGTAGACTACGAGCAGTACTTC; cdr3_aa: CSVLGMDVDYEQYF
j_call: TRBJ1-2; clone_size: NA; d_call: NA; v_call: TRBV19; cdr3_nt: TGTGCCAGTAGTATTATCGGGGCGAACTATGGCTACACCTTC; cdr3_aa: CASSIIGANYGYTF
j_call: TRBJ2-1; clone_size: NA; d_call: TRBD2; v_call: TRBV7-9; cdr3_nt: TGTGCCAGCACTCGGGGGGGCCCCTCAGGTGAGCAGTTCTTC; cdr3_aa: CASTRGGPSGEQFF
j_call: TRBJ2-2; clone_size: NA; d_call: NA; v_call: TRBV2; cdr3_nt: TGTGCCAGCTCTCGCCAGCAGGGGAGCACCGGGGAGCTGTTTTTT; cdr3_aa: CASSRQQGSTGELFF
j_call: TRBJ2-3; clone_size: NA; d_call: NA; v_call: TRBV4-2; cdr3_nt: TGTGCCAGCAGCCAAGTAGGGCGGGATACGCAGTATTTT; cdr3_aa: CASSQVGRDTQYF
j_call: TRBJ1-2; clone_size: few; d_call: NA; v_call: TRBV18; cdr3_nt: TGTGCCAGCTCACCACCGGAACGGGTATCTTCCGTTGGATACACCTTC; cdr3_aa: CASSPPERVSSVGYTF
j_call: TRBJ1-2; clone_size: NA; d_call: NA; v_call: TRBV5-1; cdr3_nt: TGCGCCAGCAGCTTGAACAGGGCACAGGGCTACACCTTC; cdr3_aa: CASSLNRAQGYTF
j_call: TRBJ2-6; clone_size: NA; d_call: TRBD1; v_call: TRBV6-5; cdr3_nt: TGTGCCAGCAGACCCCAGGGGGCCGGGGCCAACGTCCTGACTTTC; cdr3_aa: CASRPQGAGANVLTF
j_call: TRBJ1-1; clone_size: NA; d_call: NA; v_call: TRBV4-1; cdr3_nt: TGCGCCAGCAGCCAAGGCTGGCAGGCCCCCCTTGATACTGAAGCTTTCTTT; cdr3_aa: CASSQGWQAPLDTEAFF
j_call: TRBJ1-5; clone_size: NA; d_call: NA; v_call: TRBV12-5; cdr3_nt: TGTGCTAGTGCTCCCCCACAGTACAATCAGCCCCAGCATTTT; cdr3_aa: CASAPPQYNQPQHF
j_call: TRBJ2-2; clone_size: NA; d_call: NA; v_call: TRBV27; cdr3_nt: TGTGCCAGCAGTCCCTCTGATGTCCTGGAGGCCGGGGAGCTGTTTTTT; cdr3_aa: CASSPSDVLEAGELFF
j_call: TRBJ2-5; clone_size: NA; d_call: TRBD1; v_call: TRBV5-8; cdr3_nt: TGTGCCAGCAGCCGGGACAGGGTGCTTGTTAAGACCCAGTACTTC; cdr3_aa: CASSRDRVLVKTQYF
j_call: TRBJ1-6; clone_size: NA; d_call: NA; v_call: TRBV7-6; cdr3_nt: TGTGCCAGCAGCTTAATTCGGGATCTCCACCTAAATTCACCCCTCCACTTT; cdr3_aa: CASSLIRDLHLNSPLHF
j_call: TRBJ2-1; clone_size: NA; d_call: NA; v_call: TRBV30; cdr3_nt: TGTGCCTGGAGTGACGGGTACAATGAGCAGTTCTTC; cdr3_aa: CAWSDGYNEQFF
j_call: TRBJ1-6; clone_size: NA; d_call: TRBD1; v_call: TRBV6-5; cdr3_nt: TGTGCCAGCAACCCGACAGGGGGCGGTTCACCCCTCCACTTT; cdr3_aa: CASNPTGGGSPLHF
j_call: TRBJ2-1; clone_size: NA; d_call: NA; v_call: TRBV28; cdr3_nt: TGTGCCAGCAGTCCAAGGAAGTTGAGGGGTGAGCAGTTCTTC; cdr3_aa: CASSPRKLRGEQFF
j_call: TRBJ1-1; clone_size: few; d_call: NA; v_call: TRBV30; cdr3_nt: TGTGCCTGGAGTCGCTCCCCGGGGAACACTGAAGCTTTCTTT; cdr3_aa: CAWSRSPGNTEAFF
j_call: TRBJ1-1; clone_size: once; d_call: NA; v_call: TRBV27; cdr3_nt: TGTGCCAGCAGTTCAGGGCCGGGACTGCGGGCTTTCTTT; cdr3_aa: CASSSGPGLRAFF
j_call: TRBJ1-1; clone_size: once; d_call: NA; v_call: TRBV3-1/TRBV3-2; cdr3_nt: TGTGCCAGCAGCCGGGTCGGGGGGACTGAAGCTTTCTTT; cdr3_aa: CASSRVGGTEAFF
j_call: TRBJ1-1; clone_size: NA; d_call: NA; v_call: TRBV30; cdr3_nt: TGTGCCTGGGCCCTCAGTTTCAACACTGAAGCTTTCTTT; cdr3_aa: CAWALSFNTEAFF
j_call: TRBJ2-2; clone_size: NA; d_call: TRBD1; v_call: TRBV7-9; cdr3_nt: TGTGCCATTGACAGGGCGGCCGGGGAGCTGTTTTTT; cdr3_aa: CAIDRAAGELFF
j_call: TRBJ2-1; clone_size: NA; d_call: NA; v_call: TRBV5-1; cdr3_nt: TGCGCCAGCAGCTTCTCAGGGGAAGAAGTTTACAATGAGCAGTTCTTC; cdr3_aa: CASSFSGEEVYNEQFF
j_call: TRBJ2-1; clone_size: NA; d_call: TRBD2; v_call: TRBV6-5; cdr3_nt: TGTGCCAGCAGCCCAGGCGGGGGGTGGAATGAGCAGTTCTTC; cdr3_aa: CASSPGGGWNEQFF
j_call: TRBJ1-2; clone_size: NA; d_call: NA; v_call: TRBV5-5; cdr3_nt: TGTGCCAGCAGACCACAGGGAGACTATGGCTACACCTTC; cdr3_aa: CASRPQGDYGYTF
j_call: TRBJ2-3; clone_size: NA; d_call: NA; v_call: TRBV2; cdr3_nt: TGTGCCAGCATCCGGGCAGGGAACACAGATACGCAGTATTTT; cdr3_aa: CASIRAGNTDTQYF
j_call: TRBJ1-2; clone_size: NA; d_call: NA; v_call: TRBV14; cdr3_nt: TGTGCCAGCAGCCAAGATGAACGTGGGTTATATGGCTACACCTTC; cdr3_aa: CASSQDERGLYGYTF
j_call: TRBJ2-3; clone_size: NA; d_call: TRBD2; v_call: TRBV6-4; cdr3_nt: TGTGCCAGCAGTGACTCTGGACTAGCGGCAGATACGCAGTATTTT; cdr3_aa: CASSDSGLAADTQYF
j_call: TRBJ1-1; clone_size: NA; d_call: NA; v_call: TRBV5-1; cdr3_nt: TGCGCCAGCAGCTTGGGCGTCGGCACTGAAGCTTTCTTT; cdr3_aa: CASSLGVGTEAFF
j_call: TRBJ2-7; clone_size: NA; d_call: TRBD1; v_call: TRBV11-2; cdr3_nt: TGTGCCAGCAGCTGGCCGGGACAGGGCTCCTACGAGCAGTACTTC; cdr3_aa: CASSWPGQGSYEQYF
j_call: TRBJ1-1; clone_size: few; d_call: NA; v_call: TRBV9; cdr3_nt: TGTGCCAGCAGCCCTTGGGACACCTGGAACACTGAAGCTTTCTTT; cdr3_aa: CASSPWDTWNTEAFF
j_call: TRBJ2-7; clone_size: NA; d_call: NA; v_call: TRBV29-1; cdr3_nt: TGCAGCGTCCGAGGGGGGGGCCGCTCCTCCTACGAGCAGTACTTC; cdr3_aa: CSVRGGGRSSYEQYF
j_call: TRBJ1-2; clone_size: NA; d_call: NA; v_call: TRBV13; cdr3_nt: TGTGCCAGCAGCGTCGGGACCTATGGCTACACCTTC; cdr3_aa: CASSVGTYGYTF
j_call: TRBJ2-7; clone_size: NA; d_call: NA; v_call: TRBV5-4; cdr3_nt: TGTGCCAGCAGCTTTAACAGTTTTTACGAGCAGTACTTC; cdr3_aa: CASSFNSFYEQYF
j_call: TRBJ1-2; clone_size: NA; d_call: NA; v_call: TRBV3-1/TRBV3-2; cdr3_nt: TGTGCCAGCAGCCAACGCGACGGGAACTATGGCTACACCTTC; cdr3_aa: CASSQRDGNYGYTF
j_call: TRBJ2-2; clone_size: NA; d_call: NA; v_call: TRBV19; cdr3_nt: TGTGCCAGTAGTATACGGGGGAACACCGGGGAGCTGTTTTTT; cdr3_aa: CASSIRGNTGELFF
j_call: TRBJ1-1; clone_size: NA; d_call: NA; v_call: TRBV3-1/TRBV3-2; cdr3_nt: TGTGCCAGCAGCCGGACGAACACTGAAGCTTTCTTT; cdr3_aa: CASSRTNTEAFF
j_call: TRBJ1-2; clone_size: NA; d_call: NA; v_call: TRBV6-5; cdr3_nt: TGTGCCAGCAGGGACCGCCGCCTCTATGGCTACACCTTC; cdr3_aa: CASRDRRLYGYTF
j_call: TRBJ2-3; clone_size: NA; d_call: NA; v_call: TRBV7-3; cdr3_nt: TGTGCCAGCAGCCGCCAGGCCGGGGATACGCAGTATTTT; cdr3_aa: CASSRQAGDTQYF
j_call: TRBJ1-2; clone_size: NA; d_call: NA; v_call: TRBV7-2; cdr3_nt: TGTGCCAGCAGCTTATCTTCGGGCAGGAGATTCTATGGCTACACCTTC; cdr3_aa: CASSLSSGRRFYGYTF
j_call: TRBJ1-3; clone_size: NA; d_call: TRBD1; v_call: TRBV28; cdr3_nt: TGTGCCAGCTCCCGGACAGGGCAAAGAAACACCATATATTTT; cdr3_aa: CASSRTGQRNTIYF
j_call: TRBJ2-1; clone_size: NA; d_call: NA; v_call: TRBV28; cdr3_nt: TGTGCCACCTCCACTCCTCAAACTGGTAATGAGCAGTTCTTC; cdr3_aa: CATSTPQTGNEQFF
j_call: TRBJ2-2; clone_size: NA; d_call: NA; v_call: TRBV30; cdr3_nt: TGTGCCTGGATTCCCCAGAACTTCTTGAACACCGGGGAGCTGTTTTTT; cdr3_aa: CAWIPQNFLNTGELFF
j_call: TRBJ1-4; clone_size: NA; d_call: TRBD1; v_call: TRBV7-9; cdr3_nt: TGTGCCAGCAGCCTTCGACAGGGGATGAAGGCTGAAAAACTGTTTTTT; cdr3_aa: CASSLRQGMKAEKLFF
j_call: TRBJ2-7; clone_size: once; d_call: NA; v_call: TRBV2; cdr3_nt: TGTGCCAGCACGGTCGGGACATACGAGCAGTACTTC; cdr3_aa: CASTVGTYEQYF
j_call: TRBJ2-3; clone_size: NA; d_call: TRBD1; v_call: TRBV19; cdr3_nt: TGTGCCAGTAGCCCCTGGGACAGGGTAGAGGGAGATACGCAGTATTTT; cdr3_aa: CASSPWDRVEGDTQYF
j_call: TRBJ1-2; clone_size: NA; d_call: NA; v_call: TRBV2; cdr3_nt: TGTGCCAGCATTTCTGCTGGCTACACCTTC; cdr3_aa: CASISAGYTF
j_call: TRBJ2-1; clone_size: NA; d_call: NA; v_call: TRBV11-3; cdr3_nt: TGTGCCAGCAGTCCCGAGCGGAATGAGCAGTTCTTC; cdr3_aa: CASSPERNEQFF
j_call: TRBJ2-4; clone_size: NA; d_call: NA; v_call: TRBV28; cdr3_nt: TGTGCCAGCTTGGAGGGCCGAGGGAACATTCAGTACTTC; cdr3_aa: CASLEGRGNIQYF
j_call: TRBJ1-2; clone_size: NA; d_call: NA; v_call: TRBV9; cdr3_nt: TGTGCCAGCAGCGTCGCGGGGGGCATTAACTATGGCTACACCTTC; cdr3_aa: CASSVAGGINYGYTF
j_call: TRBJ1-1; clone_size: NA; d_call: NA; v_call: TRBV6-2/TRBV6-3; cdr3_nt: TGTGCCAGCAGTTACCAAACTGAAGCTTTCTTT; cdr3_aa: CASSYQTEAFF
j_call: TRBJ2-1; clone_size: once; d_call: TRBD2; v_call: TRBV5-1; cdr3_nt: TGCGCCAGCAGCTTGAACGGGGGGGAGCAGTTCTTC; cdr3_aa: CASSLNGGEQFF
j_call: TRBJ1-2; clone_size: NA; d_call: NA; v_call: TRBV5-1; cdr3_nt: TGCGCCAGCAGCTTGGCCCAGGGCTTCTATGGCTACACCTTC; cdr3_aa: CASSLAQGFYGYTF
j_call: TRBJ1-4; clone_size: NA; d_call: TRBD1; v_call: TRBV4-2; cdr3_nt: TGTGCCAGCAGCCAAGGACAGGGGGCTCGTAATGAAAAACTGTTTTTT; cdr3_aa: CASSQGQGARNEKLFF
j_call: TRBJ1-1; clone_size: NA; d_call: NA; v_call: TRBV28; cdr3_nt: TGTGCCAGCAGTTTATGGGGAAACACTGAAGCTTTCTTT; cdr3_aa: CASSLWGNTEAFF